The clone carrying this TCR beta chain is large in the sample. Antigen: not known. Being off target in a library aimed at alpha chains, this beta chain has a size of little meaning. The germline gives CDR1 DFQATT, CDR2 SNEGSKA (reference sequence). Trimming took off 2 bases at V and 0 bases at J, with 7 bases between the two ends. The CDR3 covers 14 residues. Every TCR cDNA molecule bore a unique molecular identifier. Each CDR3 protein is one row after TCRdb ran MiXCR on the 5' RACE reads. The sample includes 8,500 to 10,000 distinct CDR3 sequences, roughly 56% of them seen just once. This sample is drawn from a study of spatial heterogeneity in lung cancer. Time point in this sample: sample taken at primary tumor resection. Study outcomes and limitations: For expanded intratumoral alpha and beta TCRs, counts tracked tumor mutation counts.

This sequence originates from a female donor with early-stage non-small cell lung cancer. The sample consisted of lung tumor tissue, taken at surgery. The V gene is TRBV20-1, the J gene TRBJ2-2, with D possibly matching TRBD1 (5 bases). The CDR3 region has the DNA TGCAGTGCTAGACACAGGACGAACACCGGGGAGCTGTTTTTT. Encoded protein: CSARHRTNTGELFF.